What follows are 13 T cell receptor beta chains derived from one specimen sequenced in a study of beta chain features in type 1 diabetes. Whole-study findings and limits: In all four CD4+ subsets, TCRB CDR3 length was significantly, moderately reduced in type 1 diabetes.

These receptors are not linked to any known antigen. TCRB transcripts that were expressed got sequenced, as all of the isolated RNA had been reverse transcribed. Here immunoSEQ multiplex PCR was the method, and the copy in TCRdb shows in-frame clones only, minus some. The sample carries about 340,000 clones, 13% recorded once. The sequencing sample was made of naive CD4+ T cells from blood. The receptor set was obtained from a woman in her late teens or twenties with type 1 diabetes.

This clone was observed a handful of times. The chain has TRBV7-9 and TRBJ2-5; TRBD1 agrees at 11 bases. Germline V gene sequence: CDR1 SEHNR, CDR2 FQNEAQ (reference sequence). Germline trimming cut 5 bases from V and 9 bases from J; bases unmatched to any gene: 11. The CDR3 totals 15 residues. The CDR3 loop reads CASSPPGQGVMSQYF. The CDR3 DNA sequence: TGTGCCAGCAGCCCGCCGGGACAGGGGGTAATGTCCCAGTACTTC.

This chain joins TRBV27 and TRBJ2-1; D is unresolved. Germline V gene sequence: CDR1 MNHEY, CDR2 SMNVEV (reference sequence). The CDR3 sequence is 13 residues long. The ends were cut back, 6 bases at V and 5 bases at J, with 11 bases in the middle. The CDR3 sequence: CASRRTSNNEQFF. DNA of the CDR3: TGTGCCAGCAGGCGAACTTCCAACAATGAGCAGTTCTTC.

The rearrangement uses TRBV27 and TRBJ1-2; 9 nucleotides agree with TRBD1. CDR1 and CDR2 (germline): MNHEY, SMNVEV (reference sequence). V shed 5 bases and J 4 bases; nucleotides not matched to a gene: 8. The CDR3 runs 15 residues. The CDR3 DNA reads TGTGCCAGCAGTGACCCGGGACAGGGATCCTATGGCTACACCTTC. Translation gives CASSDPGQGSYGYTF.

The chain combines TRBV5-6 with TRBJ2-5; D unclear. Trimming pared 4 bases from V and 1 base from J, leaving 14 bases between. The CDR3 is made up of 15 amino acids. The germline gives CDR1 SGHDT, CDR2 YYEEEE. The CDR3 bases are TGTGCCAGCAGCACCCCCATGGGCAGCCAAGAGACCCAGTACTTC. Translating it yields CASSTPMGSQETQYF.

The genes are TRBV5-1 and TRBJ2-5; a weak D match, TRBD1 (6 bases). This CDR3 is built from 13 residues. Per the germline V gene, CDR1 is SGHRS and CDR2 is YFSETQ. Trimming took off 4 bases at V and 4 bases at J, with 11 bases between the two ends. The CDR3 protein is CASSPGAVETQYF. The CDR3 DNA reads TGCGCCAGCAGCCCAGGGGCCGTAGAGACCCAGTACTTC.

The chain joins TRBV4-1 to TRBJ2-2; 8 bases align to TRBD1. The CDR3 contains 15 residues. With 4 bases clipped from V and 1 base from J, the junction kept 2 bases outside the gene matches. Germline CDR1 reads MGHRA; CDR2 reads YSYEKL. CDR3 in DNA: TGCGCCAGCAGCCGAGGACAGGGGAACACCGGGGAGCTGTTTTTT. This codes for CASSRGQGNTGELFF.

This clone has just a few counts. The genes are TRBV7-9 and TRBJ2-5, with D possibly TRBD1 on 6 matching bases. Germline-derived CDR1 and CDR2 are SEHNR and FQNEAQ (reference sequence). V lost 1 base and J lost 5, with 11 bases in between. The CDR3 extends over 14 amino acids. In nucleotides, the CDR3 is TGTGCCAGCAGCTTAGATTGGGGGCCGGAGACCCAGTACTTC. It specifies CASSLDWGPETQYF.

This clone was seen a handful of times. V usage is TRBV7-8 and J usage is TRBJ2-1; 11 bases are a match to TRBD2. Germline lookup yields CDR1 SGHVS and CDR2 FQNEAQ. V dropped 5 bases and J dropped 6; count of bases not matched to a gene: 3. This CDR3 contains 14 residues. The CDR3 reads CASSRGTSGNEQFF. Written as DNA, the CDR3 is TGTGCCAGCAGCAGAGGGACTAGCGGCAATGAGCAGTTCTTC. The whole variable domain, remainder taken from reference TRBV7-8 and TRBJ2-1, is GAGVSQSPRYKVAKRGQDVALRCDPISGHVSLFWYQQALGQGPEFLTYFQNEAQLDKSGLPSDRFFAERPEGSVSTLKIQRTQQEDSAVYLCASSRGTSGNEQFFGPGTRLTVL.

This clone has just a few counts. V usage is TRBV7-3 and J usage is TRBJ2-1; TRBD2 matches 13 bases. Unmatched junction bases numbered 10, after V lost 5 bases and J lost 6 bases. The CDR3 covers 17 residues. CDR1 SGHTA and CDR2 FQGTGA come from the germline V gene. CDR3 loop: CASSLGTSGIHGNEQFF. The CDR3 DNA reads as TGTGCCAGCAGCCTGGGGACTAGCGGGATTCATGGCAATGAGCAGTTCTTC.

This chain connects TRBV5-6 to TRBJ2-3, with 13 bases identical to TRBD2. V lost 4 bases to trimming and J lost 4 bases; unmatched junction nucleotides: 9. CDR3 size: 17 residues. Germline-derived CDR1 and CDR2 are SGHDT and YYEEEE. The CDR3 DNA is TGTGCCAGCAGCCCGGGACTAGCGGGGACGGGGGCAGATACGCAGTATTTT. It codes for CASSPGLAGTGADTQYF.

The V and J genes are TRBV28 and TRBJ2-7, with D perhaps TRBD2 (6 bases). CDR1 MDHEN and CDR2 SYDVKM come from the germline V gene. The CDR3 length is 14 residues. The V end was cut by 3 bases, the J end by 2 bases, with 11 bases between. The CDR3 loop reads CASSLAGSTYEQYF. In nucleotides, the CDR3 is TGTGCCAGCAGTTTGGCGGGGTCAACCTACGAGCAGTACTTC.

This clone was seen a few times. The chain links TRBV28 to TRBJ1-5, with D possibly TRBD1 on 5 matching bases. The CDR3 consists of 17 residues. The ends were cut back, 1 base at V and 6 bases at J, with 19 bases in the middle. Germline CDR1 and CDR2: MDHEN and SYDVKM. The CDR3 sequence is CASSLLDIKRPSQPQHF. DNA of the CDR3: TGTGCCAGCAGTTTATTGGACATTAAGCGACCCTCTCAGCCCCAGCATTTT.

CDR3 residues: CSVAGDVSEAFF. CDR3 coding DNA: TGCAGCGTTGCAGGGGATGTCTCTGAAGCTTTCTTT. This chain links TRBV29-1 with TRBJ1-1; the D gene is possibly TRBD1 (6 bases). The V gene's germline CDR1 is SQVTM and CDR2 ANQGSEA. Deletions cut 4 bases from V and 6 bases from J, with 12 bases between. This CDR3 contains 12 residues.